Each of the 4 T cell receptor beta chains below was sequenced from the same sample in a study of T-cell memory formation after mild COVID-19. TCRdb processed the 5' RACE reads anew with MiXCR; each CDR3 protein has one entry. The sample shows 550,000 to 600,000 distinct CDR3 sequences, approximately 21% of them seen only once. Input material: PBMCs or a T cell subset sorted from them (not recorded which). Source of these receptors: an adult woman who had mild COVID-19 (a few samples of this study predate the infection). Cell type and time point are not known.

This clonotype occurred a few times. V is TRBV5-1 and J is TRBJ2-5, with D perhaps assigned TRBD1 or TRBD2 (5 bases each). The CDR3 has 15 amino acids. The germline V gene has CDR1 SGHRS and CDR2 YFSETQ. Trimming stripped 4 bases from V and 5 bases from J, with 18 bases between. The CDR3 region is CASSPRDGPVETQYF. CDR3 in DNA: TGCGCCAGCAGCCCACGGGACGGCCCTGTGGAGACCCAGTACTTC.

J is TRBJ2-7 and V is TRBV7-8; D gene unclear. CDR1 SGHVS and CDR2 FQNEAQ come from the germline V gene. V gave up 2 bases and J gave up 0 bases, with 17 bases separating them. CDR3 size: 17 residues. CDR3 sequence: CASSLRAQVLPSYEQYF. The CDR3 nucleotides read TGTGCCAGCAGCTTAAGAGCCCAGGTTCTTCCCTCCTACGAGCAGTACTTC.

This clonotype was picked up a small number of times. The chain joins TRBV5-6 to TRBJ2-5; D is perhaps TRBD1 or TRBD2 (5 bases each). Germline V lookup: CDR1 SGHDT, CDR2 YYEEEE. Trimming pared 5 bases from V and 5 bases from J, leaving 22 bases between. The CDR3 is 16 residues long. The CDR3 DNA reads TGTGCCAGCAGTTACCACCCCGCGGGCTGGGGGGAGACCCAGTACTTC. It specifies CASSYHPAGWGETQYF.

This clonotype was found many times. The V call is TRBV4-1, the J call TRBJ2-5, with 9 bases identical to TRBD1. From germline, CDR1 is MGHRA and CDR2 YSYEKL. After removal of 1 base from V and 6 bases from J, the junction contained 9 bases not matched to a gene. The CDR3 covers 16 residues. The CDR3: CASSQVSGQGWKTQYF. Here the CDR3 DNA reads TGCGCCAGCAGCCAAGTTTCGGGACAGGGTTGGAAGACCCAGTACTTC.